The clone carrying this TCR beta chain showed up just a few times. This entry is derived from a study of shared clonotypes between healthy human individuals. CDR3 length: 14 residues. Germline values: CDR1 GTSNPN, CDR2 SVGIG (reference sequence). J gave up 2 bases and V 2 bases, and 5 bases lay outside the gene matches. TCRdb keeps only in-frame clones here, not all; method: immunoSEQ multiplex PCR. The sample comprises 2 million to 2.5 million clones, approximately 94% of which are singletons, and roughly 0.13% rests with the top ten. The chain links TRBV30 to TRBJ1-1; TRBD1 matches 7 bases. The sample consisted of naive CD4+ T cells sorted from blood. Subset noted: CD45RA+ positively selected. This TCR was recovered from a man aged 18 to 29 in good health. The CDR3: CAWSWDRGNTEAFF. CDR3 bases: TGTGCCTGGAGTTGGGACAGAGGAAACACTGAAGCTTTCTTT. The full variable domain, completed using reference TRBV30 and TRBJ1-1, is SQTIHQWPATLVQPVGSPLSLECTVEGTSNPNLYWYRQAAGRGLQLLFYSVGIGQISSEVPQNLSASRPQDRQFILSSKKLLLSDSGFYLCAWSWDRGNTEAFFGQGTRLTVV.